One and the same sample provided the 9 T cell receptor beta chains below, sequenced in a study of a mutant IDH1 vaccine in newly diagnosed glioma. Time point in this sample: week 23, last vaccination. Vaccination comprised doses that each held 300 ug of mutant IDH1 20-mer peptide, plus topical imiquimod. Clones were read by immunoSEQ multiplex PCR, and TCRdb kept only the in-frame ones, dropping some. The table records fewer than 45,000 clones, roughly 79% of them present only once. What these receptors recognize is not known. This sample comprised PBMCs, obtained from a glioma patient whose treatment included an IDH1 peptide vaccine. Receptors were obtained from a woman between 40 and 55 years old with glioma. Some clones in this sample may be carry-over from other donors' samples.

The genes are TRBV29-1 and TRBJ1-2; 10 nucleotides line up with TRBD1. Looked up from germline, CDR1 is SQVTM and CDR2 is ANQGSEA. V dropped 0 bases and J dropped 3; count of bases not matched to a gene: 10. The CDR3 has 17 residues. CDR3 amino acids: CSVEDSATGGSDYGYTF. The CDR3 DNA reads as TGCAGCGTTGAAGATTCCGCGACAGGGGGCTCGGACTATGGCTACACCTTC.

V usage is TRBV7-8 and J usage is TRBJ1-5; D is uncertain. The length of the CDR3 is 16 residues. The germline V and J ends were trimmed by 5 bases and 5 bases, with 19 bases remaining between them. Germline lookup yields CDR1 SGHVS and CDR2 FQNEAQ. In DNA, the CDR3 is TGTGCCAGCAGCCACGATCCGGGGAGGCTGCATCAGCCCCAGCATTTT. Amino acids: CASSHDPGRLHQPQHF.

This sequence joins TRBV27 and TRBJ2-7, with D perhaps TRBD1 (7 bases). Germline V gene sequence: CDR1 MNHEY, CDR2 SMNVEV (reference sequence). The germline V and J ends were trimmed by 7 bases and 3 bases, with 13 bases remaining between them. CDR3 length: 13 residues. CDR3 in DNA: TGTGCCAGCACAGGGGGGAGTATCTACGAGCAGTACTTC. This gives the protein CASTGGSIYEQYF.

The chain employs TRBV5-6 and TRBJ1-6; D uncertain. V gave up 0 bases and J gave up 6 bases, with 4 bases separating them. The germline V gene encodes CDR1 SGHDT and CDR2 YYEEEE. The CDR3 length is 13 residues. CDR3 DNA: TGTGCCAGCAGCTTGGCCGGTAATTCACCCCTCCACTTT. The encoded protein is CASSLAGNSPLHF.

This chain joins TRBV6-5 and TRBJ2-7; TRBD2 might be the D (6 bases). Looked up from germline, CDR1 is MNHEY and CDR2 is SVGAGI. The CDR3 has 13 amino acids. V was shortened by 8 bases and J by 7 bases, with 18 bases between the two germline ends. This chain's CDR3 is CASGEEWGGEQYF. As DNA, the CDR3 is TGTGCCAGCGGGGAGGAGTGGGGCGGGGAGCAGTACTTC.

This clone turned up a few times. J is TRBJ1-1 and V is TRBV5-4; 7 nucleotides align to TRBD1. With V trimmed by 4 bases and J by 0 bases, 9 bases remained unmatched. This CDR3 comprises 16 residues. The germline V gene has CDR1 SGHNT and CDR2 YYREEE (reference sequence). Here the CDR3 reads CASSANRGGLNTEAFF. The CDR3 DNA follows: TGTGCCAGCAGCGCCAACAGGGGAGGGTTGAACACTGAAGCTTTCTTT. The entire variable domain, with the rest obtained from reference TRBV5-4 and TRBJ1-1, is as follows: ETGVTQSPTHLIKTRGQQVTLRCSSQSGHNTVSWYQQALGQGPQFIFQYYREEENGRGNFPPRFSGLQFPNYSSELNVNALELDDSALYLCASSANRGGLNTEAFFGQGTRLTVV.

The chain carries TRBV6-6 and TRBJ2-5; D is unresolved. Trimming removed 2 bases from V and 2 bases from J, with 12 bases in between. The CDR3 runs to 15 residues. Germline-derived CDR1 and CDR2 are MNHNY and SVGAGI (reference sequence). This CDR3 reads CASSYRPARQETQYF. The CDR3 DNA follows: TGTGCCAGCAGTTACAGGCCAGCTCGACAAGAGACCCAGTACTTC.

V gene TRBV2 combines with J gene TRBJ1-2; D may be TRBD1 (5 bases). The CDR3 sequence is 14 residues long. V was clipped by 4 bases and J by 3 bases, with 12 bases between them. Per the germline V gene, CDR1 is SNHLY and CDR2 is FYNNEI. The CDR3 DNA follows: TGTGCCAGCAGTGTGTTGGGGGGGGACTATGGCTACACCTTC. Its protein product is CASSVLGGDYGYTF.

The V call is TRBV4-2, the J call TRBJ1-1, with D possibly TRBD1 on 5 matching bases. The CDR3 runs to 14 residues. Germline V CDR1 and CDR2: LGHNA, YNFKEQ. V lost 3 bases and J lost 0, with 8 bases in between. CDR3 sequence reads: CASSHAGLNTEAFF. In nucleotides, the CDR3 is TGTGCCAGCAGCCATGCAGGGTTGAACACTGAAGCTTTCTTT.